The 25 T cell receptor beta chains below all came from one sample that was sequenced in a study of cytomegalovirus exposure and HLA in healthy donors. The PCR used 60 Vbeta and 13 Jbeta primers. Generated by immunoSEQ multiplex PCR, the TCRdb table keeps only in-frame clones and is missing some. The sample includes more than 90,000 clones, around 85% of them seen just once. Sequencing was done on a sample of PBMCs. The receptors here all came from a man aged 25 to 40 in good health and CMV-seronegative.

In DNA form, the CDR3 reads TGTGCCATCAGTACTAGCGGGACCTCTGGTACGCAGTATTTT. As protein: CAISTSGTSGTQYF. The chain combines TRBV10-3 with TRBJ2-3; 10 bases line up with TRBD2. Germline V gene data show CDR1 as ENHRY and CDR2 as SYGVKD. The CDR3 is 14 residues long. After removal of 5 bases from V and 8 bases from J, the junction contained 7 bases not matched to a gene.

The chain recombines TRBV7-5 with TRBJ2-3; the D segment call TRBD2 is taken from the table without a DNA check. TRBV7-5 has pseudogene status. CDR3 length equals 16 residues. CDR3 sequence (DNA): TGTGTCAGAAGCTTAGAAAGGCCGGGGGAGACAGATACGCAGTATTTT. This encodes CVRSLERPGETDTQYF.

The chain combines TRBV27 with TRBJ2-1, with TRBD2 matching over 8 bases. This CDR3 has 15 amino acids. The trim removed 4 bases at V and 4 bases at J, leaving 6 bases unmatched. Germline V gene data show CDR1 as MNHEY and CDR2 as SMNVEV (reference sequence). The CDR3 nucleotides are TGTGCCAGCAGTTCCGCGGGGGGACAATACAATGAGCAGTTCTTC. It yields the protein CASSSAGGQYNEQFF.

The chain has TRBV30 and TRBJ1-5; a weak D match, TRBD1 (5 bases). V lost 0 bases and J lost 6, with 12 bases in between. CDR1 GTSNPN and CDR2 SVGIG come from the germline V gene (reference sequence). CDR3 length: 14 amino acids. The DNA for the CDR3 is TGTGCCTGGAGTGTAAGGGACTCGAGTCAGCCCCAGCATTTT. Its translation: CAWSVRDSSQPQHF.

The chain links TRBV29-1 to TRBJ1-4; perhaps TRBD1 as D (5 bases). The V gene's germline CDR1 is SQVTM and CDR2 ANQGSEA. Trimming pared 4 bases from V and 5 bases from J, leaving 14 bases between. The CDR3 loop spans 14 amino acids. Written as DNA, the CDR3 is TGCAGCGTTGTTGACAGAGTCTCAAATGAAAAACTGTTTTTT. It codes for CSVVDRVSNEKLFF.

The CDR3 here is CAWSGQAKPFYGYTF. For the CDR3, the DNA is TGTGCCTGGAGCGGACAGGCGAAGCCATTCTATGGCTACACCTTC. This rearrangement joins TRBV30 to TRBJ1-2, with TRBD1 identical over 7 bases. The V gene end was trimmed by 3 bases and the J gene end by 4 bases; junction bases not matched to a gene: 11. The CDR3 spans 15 residues. Looked up from germline, CDR1 is GTSNPN and CDR2 is SVGIG (reference sequence). The complete variable domain, with remaining parts taken from reference TRBV30 and TRBJ1-2, reads SQTIHQWPATLVQPVGSPLSLECTVEGTSNPNLYWYRQAAGRGLQLLFYSVGIGQISSEVPQNLSASRPQDRQFILSSKKLLLSDSGFYLCAWSGQAKPFYGYTFGSGTRLTVV.

The chain links TRBV5-8 to TRBJ1-5, with D perhaps TRBD1 (5 bases). V gave up 7 bases and J gave up 5 bases, with 19 bases separating them. The germline CDR1 and CDR2 sequences are SGHTS and YDEGEE. The CDR3 sequence is 15 residues long. This CDR3 is CASAPGRRGYQPQHF. CDR3 coding DNA: TGTGCCAGCGCCCCGGGACGGCGGGGGTATCAGCCCCAGCATTTT.

The chain is built from TRBV7-9 and TRBJ2-5; a weak D match, TRBD2 (6 bases). V dropped 1 base and J dropped 5 bases, with 20 bases sitting between them. The germline gives CDR1 SEHNR, CDR2 FQNEAQ (reference sequence). This CDR3 has 17 amino acids. Here the CDR3 reads CASSLGRSPLASETQYF. The CDR3 DNA is TGTGCCAGCAGCTTAGGACGGAGCCCACTAGCCTCGGAGACCCAGTACTTC. Complete variable domain (other parts from reference TRBV7-9 and TRBJ2-5): DTGVSQNPRHKITKRGQNVTFRCDPISEHNRLYWYRQTLGQGPEFLTYFQNEAQLEKSRLLSDRFSAERPKGSFSTLEIQRTEQGDSAMYLCASSLGRSPLASETQYFGPGTRLLVL.

CDR3 residues: CASSLPSQGTVEQYF. For the CDR3, the DNA is TGCGCCAGCAGCTTACCTTCCCAGGGTACGGTCGAGCAGTACTTC. The V call is TRBV5-1, the J call TRBJ2-7; possible D gene TRBD1, 5 bases. Germline V gene sequence: CDR1 SGHRS, CDR2 YFSETQ. The CDR3 extends over 15 amino acids. Trimming removed 2 bases at V and 6 bases at J, with 18 bases between.

The genes are TRBV6-1 and TRBJ2-3, with D possibly TRBD2 on 5 matching bases. V gave up 5 bases and J gave up 4 bases, with 13 bases separating them. Germline loops: CDR1 MNHNS, CDR2 SASEGT. This CDR3 is built from 14 residues. This chain's CDR3 is CASSTVLDPDTQYF. The CDR3 nucleotides read TGTGCCAGCAGTACAGTACTAGATCCAGATACGCAGTATTTT.

The count of this clone is one. The chain links TRBV6-5 to TRBJ1-2; 7 nucleotides line up with TRBD1. CDR3 size: 14 residues. The germline V gene encodes CDR1 MNHEY and CDR2 SVGAGI. Trimming cost V 5 bases and J 5 bases; bases outside gene matches: 8. CDR3 protein: CASSPQAGGYGYTF. DNA of the CDR3: TGTGCCAGCAGTCCTCAGGCAGGGGGGTATGGCTACACCTTC.

V is TRBV6-5 and J is TRBJ2-3; 8 positions match TRBD2. The CDR3 length is 15 residues. Germline V gene lookup returns CDR1 MNHEY and CDR2 SVGAGI. Trimming cost V 6 bases and J 2 bases; bases outside gene matches: 7. The CDR3 DNA sequence: TGTGCCAGCAGGGGTTGGCGGGGGGCCACAGATACGCAGTATTTT. It encodes CASRGWRGATDTQYF.

This clone showed up just a few times. The chain carries TRBV6-5 and TRBJ1-1, with D uncertain. This CDR3 is built from 13 residues. Germline CDR1 reads MNHEY; CDR2 reads SVGAGI. The ends were cut back, 2 bases at V and 2 bases at J, with 6 bases in the middle. The CDR3 protein is CASSYQVNTEAFF. The CDR3 nucleotides are TGTGCCAGCAGTTACCAGGTTAACACTGAAGCTTTCTTT.

Concerning this clone itself: Other nucleotide sequences in the sample specify the same CDR3. The chain recombines TRBV29-1 with TRBJ1-1; D gene uncertain. The V gene's germline CDR1 is SQVTM and CDR2 ANQGSEA. V was trimmed by 6 bases and J by 1 base, leaving 6 bases between them. This CDR3 has 11 residues. This CDR3 is CSVFRNTEAFF. DNA for the CDR3: TGCAGCGTCTTTAGGAACACTGAAGCTTTCTTT.

CDR3 amino acids: CASSQGTAYGYTF. The CDR3 bases are TGTGCCAGCAGCCAAGGGACAGCCTATGGCTACACCTTC. The gene calls are TRBV11-2 and TRBJ1-2; 7 nucleotides align to TRBD1. Germline CDR1 SGHAT, CDR2 FQNNGV. V lost 5 bases and J lost 4; bases outside the gene matches: 4. The CDR3 is made up of 13 amino acids.

The chain couples TRBV7-9 to TRBJ2-3; the match to TRBD2 covers 13 bases. J gave up 12 bases and V 3 bases, and 6 bases lay outside the gene matches. Looked up from germline, CDR1 is SEHNR and CDR2 is FQNEAQ (reference sequence). This CDR3 contains 14 residues. CDR3 DNA: TGTGCCAGCAGCTTTGGACTAGCGGGAGACCGTCAGTATTTT. Amino acid sequence: CASSFGLAGDRQYF.

In this sample, this clone turned up a few times. The V gene is TRBV2, the J gene TRBJ1-4; D call uncertain. This CDR3 contains 13 residues. CDR1 is SNHLY and CDR2 is FYNNEI in the germline V gene. The V gene lost 4 bases and the J gene lost 15 bases, with 18 bases spanning the gap. The CDR3 coding sequence is TGTGCCAGCAGTGCAGAACAGCCAGAAACGGTGTTTTTT. It translates to CASSAEQPETVFF.

This chain uses TRBV6-1 with TRBJ2-7, with D hard to call. CDR3 length: 14 amino acids. V lost 6 bases and J 0 bases, leaving 12 bases between the germline ends. CDR1 and CDR2 (germline): MNHNS, SASEGT. This CDR3 reads CASSLSDASYEQYF. The CDR3 DNA reads as TGTGCCAGCAGCCTAAGCGACGCCTCCTACGAGCAGTACTTC.

As regards this clone: The sample carries other DNA sequences with the same CDR3. The chain is built from TRBV6-5 and TRBJ2-3; weak D call: TRBD2 (6 bases). The CDR3 is 13 residues long. The ends were cut back, 6 bases at V and 3 bases at J, with 10 bases in the middle. CDR1 MNHEY and CDR2 SVGAGI come from the germline V gene. The CDR3 sequence: CASRGTSTDTQYF. CDR3 nucleotide sequence: TGTGCCAGCAGGGGGACTTCAACAGATACGCAGTATTTT.

This sequence joins TRBV4-3 and TRBJ2-1; 9 nucleotides align to TRBD2. CDR1 and CDR2 (germline): LGHNA, YSLEER. CDR3 length: 19 amino acids. Trimming removed 1 base from V and 2 bases from J; junction bases left unmatched: 12. CDR3 nucleotides: TGCGCCAGCAGCCAAGTAGCAGGAAAAGGACTAGCGACCTACAATGAGCAGTTCTTC. This translates into CASSQVAGKGLATYNEQFF.

The chain combines TRBV7-2 with TRBJ1-6, with a tentative D call TRBD1 (6 bases). There are 16 residues in the CDR3. Per germline, CDR1 SGHTA and CDR2 FQGNSA. Trimming stripped 1 base from V and 4 bases from J, with 11 bases between. The CDR3 DNA sequence: TGTGCCAGCAGCTTAGGGGGGCACAAGTATAATTCACCCCTCCACTTT. It is translated as CASSLGGHKYNSPLHF.

This clone was picked up a small number of times. V and J are TRBV7-9 and TRBJ2-1; D gene uncertain. The V gene lost 5 bases and the J gene lost 8 bases, with 19 bases spanning the gap. CDR1 SEHNR and CDR2 FQNEAQ come from the germline V gene (reference sequence). This CDR3 contains 15 residues. The chain's CDR3 is CASSPSGSMGDEQFF. DNA for the CDR3: TGTGCCAGCAGCCCGTCAGGATCCATGGGCGATGAGCAGTTCTTC.

The chain uses TRBV28 and TRBJ1-5; D perhaps matches TRBD1 (5 bases). In germline, CDR1 is MDHEN, CDR2 SYDVKM. The CDR3 length is 18 residues. V lost 1 base and J 4 bases, leaving 20 bases between the germline ends. The CDR3 DNA sequence: TGTGCCAGCAGTTTATTCGGGAGGGGCCGAGCCTCAAATCAGCCCCAGCATTTT. Amino acid sequence: CASSLFGRGRASNQPQHF.

This clone came up a few times. The chain employs TRBV27 and TRBJ2-1, with 7 positions matching TRBD2. The germline V gene has CDR1 MNHEY and CDR2 SMNVEV (reference sequence). The CDR3 sequence is 15 residues long. The V segment lost 3 bases and the J segment 6 bases; nucleotides outside the gene matches: 8. The CDR3: CASSFTGGRGNEQFF. The CDR3 region has the DNA TGTGCCAGCAGTTTCACGGGGGGTCGGGGCAATGAGCAGTTCTTC.

The V and J genes are TRBV28 and TRBJ1-4; TRBD1 is a possible D gene (6 bases). Trimming stripped 7 bases from V and 8 bases from J, with 20 bases between. Germline V lookup: CDR1 MDHEN, CDR2 SYDVKM. CDR3 length equals 15 residues. CDR3 bases: TGTGCCAGCACCTCCAATAGACAGGTACAGGAAAAACTGTTTTTT. This codes for CASTSNRQVQEKLFF.